Each of the 26 T cell receptor beta chains below was sequenced from the same sample in a study of CD8 T cells in Susac syndrome. With random hexamers, reverse transcription was performed on about 0.45 to 1 ug of RNA. TCRdb reanalysed the immunoSEQ multiplex PCR reads using MiXCR and keeps one entry per CDR3 protein. The data show roughly 110,000 distinct CDR3 sequences, with approximately 95% seen just once and over 0.4% held by the top ten. Sequenced material: CD8+ T cells from PBMCs. All receptors come from a human donor with Susac syndrome.

This clonotype was seen a single time. The CDR3 DNA is TGTGCCAGCTCACAGGAGACAGGCGCAAATGAAAAACTGTTTTTT. This sequence encodes CASSQETGANEKLFF. The chain combines TRBV18 with TRBJ1-4; tentative D call: TRBD1 (6 bases). The CDR3 has 15 amino acids. Germline CDR1 and CDR2: KGHSH and LQKENI. V was clipped by 4 bases and J by 5 bases, with 14 bases between them. The whole variable domain, filled in from reference TRBV18 and TRBJ1-4, reads NAGVMQNPRHLVRRRGQEARLRCSPMKGHSHVYWYRQLPEEGLKFMVYLQKENIIDESGMPKERFSAEFPKEGPSILRIQQVVRGDSAAYFCASSQETGANEKLFFGSGTQLSVL.

The gene calls are TRBV6-2 or TRBV6-3 and TRBJ2-3, with 10 bases lining up with TRBD2. This CDR3 spans 17 amino acids. With V trimmed by 0 bases and J by 5 bases, 8 bases remained unmatched. The germline V gene has CDR1 MNHEY and CDR2 SVGEGT. Here the CDR3 reads CASSYSILVAGGDTQYF. CDR3 in DNA: TGTGCCAGCAGTTACTCGATTTTGGTAGCGGGGGGAGATACGCAGTATTTT.

V gene TRBV20-1 combines with J gene TRBJ2-3; D is uncertain. The ends were cut back, 0 bases at V and 5 bases at J, with 3 bases in the middle. The CDR3 is 11 residues long. Germline V gives CDR1 DFQATT, CDR2 SNEGSKA (reference sequence). CDR3: CSARDEDTQYF. As DNA, the CDR3 is TGCAGTGCTAGAGACGAAGATACGCAGTATTTT.

The chain carries TRBV11-1 and TRBJ2-1; D gene unclear. Germline values: CDR1 SGHAT, CDR2 FQDESV (reference sequence). Trimming stripped 5 bases from V and 8 bases from J, with 10 bases between. The CDR3 spans 12 residues. The CDR3 protein is CASSRSWDEQFF. CDR3 DNA: TGTGCCAGCAGCCGGAGCTGGGATGAGCAGTTCTTC.

The chain employs TRBV4-2 and TRBJ1-2; 9 nucleotides agree with TRBD1. This CDR3 spans 19 amino acids. From germline, CDR1 is LGHNA and CDR2 YNFKEQ. The V segment lost 0 bases and the J segment 4 bases; nucleotides outside the gene matches: 15. The CDR3 spells CASSQDLRTGAPAGYGYTF. The CDR3 DNA reads as TGTGCCAGCAGCCAAGATTTGAGGACAGGGGCCCCCGCCGGCTATGGCTACACCTTC.

This chain joins TRBV12-3 or TRBV12-4 and TRBJ2-1; D is possibly TRBD1 or TRBD2 (5 bases each). The CDR3 runs to 14 residues. The germline V and J ends were trimmed by 4 bases and 7 bases, with 14 bases remaining between them. The CDR3 coding sequence is TGTGCCAGCAGTTCTCTAGGGACGGGTAATGAGCAGTTCTTC. Its protein product is CASSSLGTGNEQFF.

The DNA for the CDR3 is TGTGCCAGCAGCCAATTTGCCGGGGCTTTCTTT. This sequence encodes CASSQFAGAFF. J is TRBJ1-1 and V is TRBV7-2; D is undetermined. Germline lookup yields CDR1 SGHTA and CDR2 FQGNSA. The CDR3 runs to 11 residues. Between the trimmed V and J ends, which lost 5 bases and 11 bases, there was a span of 12 bases.

The chain recombines TRBV11-3 with TRBJ2-1; D perhaps matches TRBD1 (6 bases). The germline gives CDR1 SGHNT, CDR2 YENEEA. V lost 6 bases and J 7 bases, leaving 16 bases between the germline ends. The CDR3 loop spans 14 amino acids. The CDR3, as DNA: TGTGCCAGCAGTTCTAGAGGGGGTGGTAATGAGCAGTTCTTC. Protein sequence: CASSSRGGGNEQFF.

The chain joins TRBV19 to TRBJ1-5, with D uncertain. There are 13 residues in the CDR3. The germline V and J ends were trimmed by 1 base and 5 bases, with 6 bases remaining between them. Germline loops: CDR1 LNHDA, CDR2 SQIVND (reference sequence). The CDR3 region has the DNA TGTGCCAGTAGTATAGCTTTGGATCAGCCCCAGCATTTT. Amino acid sequence: CASSIALDQPQHF. The whole variable domain, remainder taken from reference TRBV19 and TRBJ1-5, is DGGITQSPKYLFRKEGQNVTLSCEQNLNHDAMYWYRQDPGQGLRLIYYSQIVNDFQKGDIAEGYSVSREKKESFPLTVTSAQKNPTAFYLCASSIALDQPQHFGDGTRLSIL.

The chain carries TRBV20-1 and TRBJ2-5; D may match TRBD1 or TRBD2 (6 bases each). Germline values: CDR1 DFQATT, CDR2 SNEGSKA (reference sequence). The V end lost 5 bases, the J end lost 5 bases, and 24 bases lay between the germline ends. The CDR3 has 16 residues. The CDR3 nucleotides are TGCAGTGCTCTGGCGATCCCGAGACAGGAGGGGGAGACCCAGTACTTC. Its translation is CSALAIPRQEGETQYF.

The chain joins TRBV9 to TRBJ1-6; D might be TRBD1 (5 bases). The CDR3 has 17 residues. V lost 3 bases and J 5 bases, leaving 18 bases between the germline ends. The germline V gene encodes CDR1 SGDLS and CDR2 YYNGEE. The DNA of the CDR3 is TGTGCCAGCAGCGCCCCCCGCTCCGGGACGGATAATTCACCCCTCCACTTT. Translation: CASSAPRSGTDNSPLHF.

The rearrangement joins TRBV14 to TRBJ1-2; the D gene is possibly TRBD1 (6 bases). The CDR3 is 16 residues long. V shed 0 bases and J shed 5 bases, with 16 bases lying between them. Germline CDR1 SGHDN, CDR2 FVKESK. The CDR3 DNA is TGTGCCAGCAGCCAAGATTCAAGAGGGGGAAGGTATGGCTACACCTTC. It is translated as CASSQDSRGGRYGYTF.

The chain carries TRBV6-2 or TRBV6-3 and TRBJ2-3; D gene ambiguous. The ends were cut back, 7 bases at V and 5 bases at J, with 13 bases in the middle. Germline CDR1 reads MNHEY; CDR2 reads SVGEGT. The CDR3 is 13 residues long. CDR3 nucleotides: TGTGCCAGCAAGGCCATGGGCGTAGATACGCAGTATTTT. It encodes CASKAMGVDTQYF.

The CDR3 nucleotides are TGCAGTGCTAGAGATAAGACTAGCGGTACCCACGAGCAGTACTTC. Its protein product is CSARDKTSGTHEQYF. The J gene is TRBJ2-7, the V gene TRBV20-1; 9 nucleotides align to TRBD2. This CDR3 is 15 amino acids long. Germline assignment: CDR1 DFQATT and CDR2 SNEGSKA (reference sequence). V was pared by 0 bases and J by 5 bases, with 8 bases of the junction left unmatched.

V usage is TRBV27 and J usage is TRBJ1-2; 8 positions match TRBD1. The germline gives CDR1 MNHEY, CDR2 SMNVEV (reference sequence). The CDR3 spans 14 residues. V lost 6 bases, J lost 5 bases, and 8 bases stayed unmatched. CDR3 loop: CASSYTGGQYGYTF. Here the CDR3 DNA reads TGTGCCAGCAGCTACACAGGGGGACAATATGGCTACACCTTC.

This rearrangement joins TRBV7-6 to TRBJ1-2; D is perhaps TRBD1 (5 bases). The V gene lost 4 bases and the J gene lost 7 bases, with 13 bases spanning the gap. The CDR3 extends over 13 amino acids. The V gene's germline CDR1 is SGHVS and CDR2 FNYEAQ. CDR3 bases: TGTGCCAGCAGCTACCGGGACCAGGGTGGCTACACCTTC. It translates to CASSYRDQGGYTF.

The V gene is TRBV14, the J gene TRBJ2-5, with 10 nucleotides matching TRBD2. Germline assignment: CDR1 SGHDN and CDR2 FVKESK. The ends lost 1 base at V and 7 bases at J; junction bases unmatched: 9. CDR3 length: 16 amino acids. This chain's CDR3 is CASSQGGLAGDPTQYF. The CDR3 bases are TGTGCCAGCAGCCAAGGAGGCCTAGCGGGGGATCCGACCCAGTACTTC.

CDR3 nucleotides: TGCGCCAGCAGCCAAGCCGGGACAGATGAGCAGTTCTTC. Residues: CASSQAGTDEQFF. The rearrangement joins TRBV4-1 to TRBJ2-1; TRBD1 matches at 7 bases. The CDR3 extends over 13 amino acids. Germline assignment: CDR1 MGHRA and CDR2 YSYEKL. J gave up 8 bases and V 1 base, and 2 bases lay outside the gene matches.

V is TRBV5-1 and J is TRBJ2-6; either TRBD1 or TRBD2 may supply D (6 bases each). The V and J ends lost 4 bases and 4 bases respectively, with 15 bases between them. The CDR3 is made up of 16 amino acids. Germline V gives CDR1 SGHRS, CDR2 YFSETQ. As DNA, the CDR3 is TGCGCCAGCAGCCCCCGACAGGCGGGAGGGGCCAACGTCCTGACTTTC. This translates into CASSPRQAGGANVLTF.

The CDR3 DNA reads as TGCAGTGCTAGAACAGACGGGGGATACGAGCAGTACTTC. Its translation: CSARTDGGYEQYF. The V gene is TRBV20-1, the J gene TRBJ2-7, with D perhaps matching TRBD2 (6 bases). CDR1 and CDR2 (germline): DFQATT, SNEGSKA (reference sequence). V was pared by 2 bases and J by 4 bases, with 12 bases between. This CDR3 has 13 residues.

The chain links TRBV5-4 to TRBJ2-5; D is unclear. The germline CDR1 and CDR2 sequences are SGHNT and YYREEE (reference sequence). Trimming took off 6 bases at V and 7 bases at J, with 13 bases between the two ends. The CDR3 loop spans 12 amino acids. CDR3 nucleotide sequence: TGTGCCAGCATGGACGGTAGTGGGACCCAGTACTTC. It yields the protein CASMDGSGTQYF.

V gene TRBV7-9 combines with J gene TRBJ2-3, with D perhaps matching TRBD2 (6 bases). Trimming took 4 bases from V and 6 from J, leaving 20 bases between them. Germline CDR1 reads SEHNR; CDR2 reads FQNEAQ (reference sequence). The CDR3 runs to 16 residues. The CDR3 DNA is TGTGCCAGCAGCTCAAGAGAGGCCGGGGGAGCGGATACGCAGTATTTT. Translating it yields CASSSREAGGADTQYF.

The J gene is TRBJ1-1, the V gene TRBV13, with D tentatively TRBD1 (6 bases). CDR1 is PRHDT, CDR2 FYEKMQ, per germline (reference sequence). This CDR3 contains 14 residues. V dropped 4 bases and J dropped 1 base, with 10 bases sitting between them. The CDR3 here is CASSSGQRNTEAFF. CDR3 in DNA: TGTGCCAGCAGCTCCGGACAGCGGAACACTGAAGCTTTCTTT.

DNA of the CDR3: TGCAGCGTTGAAGCACGGGAAGGCCTGGGTGGGGACTATGGCTACACCTTC. It yields the protein CSVEAREGLGGDYGYTF. V is TRBV29-1 and J is TRBJ1-2; the D is unclear. Germline CDR1 is SQVTM and CDR2 is ANQGSEA. This CDR3 region has 17 residues. Trimming shortened V by 1 base and J by 3 bases, and 21 bases separated the two germline ends.

This chain links TRBV27 with TRBJ2-7; tentative D call: TRBD1 (5 bases). Per the germline V gene, CDR1 is MNHEY and CDR2 is SMNVEV (reference sequence). With 11 bases removed from V and 5 bases from J, the gap between germline ends came to 10 bases. The CDR3 has 10 amino acids. CDR3 sequence: CAAGRNEQYF. The CDR3 nucleotides read TGTGCCGCAGGGCGAAACGAGCAGTACTTC.

The chain uses TRBV12-5 and TRBJ1-2, with a weak D call TRBD1 (6 bases). Trimming removed 2 bases at V and 6 bases at J, with 10 bases between. CDR3 length: 13 residues. CDR1 and CDR2 (germline): LGHNT, FRNRAP. The CDR3 nucleotides are TGTGCTAGTGGTTTGTTACAGGGAAATGGCTACACCTTC. As protein: CASGLLQGNGYTF.